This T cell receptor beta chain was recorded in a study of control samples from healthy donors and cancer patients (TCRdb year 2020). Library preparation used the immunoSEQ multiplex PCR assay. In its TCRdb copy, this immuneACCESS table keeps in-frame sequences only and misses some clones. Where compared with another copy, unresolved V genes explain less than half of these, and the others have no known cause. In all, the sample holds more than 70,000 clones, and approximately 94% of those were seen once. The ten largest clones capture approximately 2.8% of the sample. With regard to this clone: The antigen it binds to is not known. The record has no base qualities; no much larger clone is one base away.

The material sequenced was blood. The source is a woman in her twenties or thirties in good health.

The nucleotides are TGTGCCAGCAGCGTAGTGGGGACTAGCGGACAAGAGACCCAGTACTTC. It translates as CASSVVGTSGQETQYF. The chain links TRBV9 with TRBJ2-7, and TRBD2 aligns with 11 junction nucleotides. The J call may be mistaken, given a closer DNA end match to TRBJ2-5. The CDR3, from cysteine to phenylalanine, totals 16 residues. The sequence is cut down to CDR3 DNA, 48 bases in frame from base 1. From a lookup of the germline V gene, CDR1 and CDR2 are SGDLS and YYNGEE.